This T cell receptor beta chain was sequenced for a study of CD8 T cells in ankylosing spondylitis. General study points: Clones linked to disease, bearing a CD8+ phenotype, were relatively rare in peripheral blood.

The TCR beta libraries were generated through quantitative 5'-RACE incorporating molecular barcodes. Using its own MiXCR run on the 5' RACE reads, TCRdb lists one record per CDR3 protein. The data hold around 150,000 distinct CDR3 sequences, with 6% to 8.5% observed a single time. The CDR3 is made up of 14 amino acids. CDR1 and CDR2 (germline): DFQATT, SNEGSKA (reference sequence). J gave up 3 bases and V 4 bases, and 6 bases lay outside the gene matches. This clonotype appeared many times. Its target is unknown. The sequence was obtained from a female donor with ankylosing spondylitis or in good health (not recorded which). Sequencing used blood, either unsorted or a sorted T cell fraction (not recorded which). The chain combines TRBV20-1 with TRBJ2-7, with 10 bases lining up with TRBD2. The CDR3 spells CSAKASGGNYEQYF. CDR3 DNA sequence: TGCAGTGCTAAGGCTAGCGGGGGAAACTACGAGCAGTACTTC.